Listed below are T cell receptor beta chains from one sample, sequenced in a study of T cell repertoires in ileal Crohn's disease. The protocol was immunoSEQ multiplex PCR, while the TCRdb copy is restricted to in-frame clones and leaves out a portion. The profile shows about 5,400 clones, roughly 69% of them singletons. Sequencing input: ileal tissue. The receptors stem from an adult with Crohn's disease. The CDR3 runs from the conserved cysteine through the conserved F or W. Fields, in order: J gene, V gene, CDR3 length, D gene, clone size, CDR3 DNA, CDR3 protein. A D gene is named only where the DNA matches it firmly. The size of a clone is reported for some rows only, either as once, few or many, or as a class for expanded clones.

>TRBJ1-1|TRBV19|14|TRBD1|-
TGTGCCAGTAGGCCCGGACAGGGGTACACTGAAGCTTTCTTT
CASRPGQGYTEAFF
>TRBJ2-1|TRBV5-6|16|TRBD2|once
TGTGCCAGCAGCGAAGCTAGCGGCCGCTCCTACAATGAGCAGTTCTTC
CASSEASGRSYNEQFF
>TRBJ1-1|TRBV7-2|16|TRBD1|few
TGTGCCAGCAGCTCTAGATCAGGGGACAGCCCCACTGAAGCTTTCTTT
CASSSRSGDSPTEAFF
>TRBJ2-1|TRBV6-6|14|TRBD1|few
TGTGCCAGCAGTTACTCGACAGGGGGGTATGAGCAGTTCTTC
CASSYSTGGYEQFF
>TRBJ1-5|TRBV19|18|-|-
TGTGCCAGTAGTGTTAGACAAGATCCACTCTATAGCAATCAGCCCCAGCATTTT
CASSVRQDPLYSNQPQHF
>TRBJ2-1|TRBV30|12|-|-
TGTGCCTGGAGTCGGGAACTCAATGAGCAGTTCTTC
CAWSRELNEQFF
>TRBJ2-1|TRBV30|16|TRBD2|-
TGTGCCTGGAGTGTACCGGGGACTAGTCGGGTTCCTGAGCAGTTCTTC
CAWSVPGTSRVPEQFF
>TRBJ2-1|TRBV5-6|16|-|-
TGTGCCAGCAGTCAATCCGGGGTAGCCCGATACAATGAGCAGTTCTTC
CASSQSGVARYNEQFF
>TRBJ2-7|TRBV10-3|14|TRBD2|-
TGTGCCATCAGAGCTAGCGGGGACCTCTACGAGCAGTACTTC
CAIRASGDLYEQYF
>TRBJ1-1|TRBV6-6|14|TRBD1|-
TGTGCCAGCAATGACAGGGGCGGGAACACTGAAGCTTTCTTT
CASNDRGGNTEAFF
>TRBJ2-6|TRBV30|15|-|-
TGTGCCTGGAGTATCGGGTACTCTGGGGCCAACGTCCTGACTTTC
CAWSIGYSGANVLTF
>TRBJ2-4|TRBV10-3|14|TRBD2|-
TGTGCCATCAGTGAGTCGCGGGGGGAAAACATTCAGTACTTC
CAISESRGENIQYF
>TRBJ2-1|TRBV9|15|-|-
TGTGCCAGCAGCGGCACCCTAGGGACTCACAATGAGCAGTTCTTC
CASSGTLGTHNEQFF
>TRBJ2-1|TRBV2|12|TRBD1|-
TGTGCCAGCGCGAAAGCCTGGGACAGGGAAGTCTTC
CASAKAWDREVF
>TRBJ1-4|TRBV30|14|-|-
TGTGCCTGGAGTGCAGGAGCGGACCTTGAAAAACTGTTTTTT
CAWSAGADLEKLFF
>TRBJ1-2|TRBV20-1|11|TRBD1|-
TGCAGTGCTAGACAGGGGGATGGCTACACCTTC
CSARQGDGYTF
>TRBJ2-7|TRBV4-3|14|TRBD1|few
TGCGCCAGCAGCCGACAGGGGGGTTCCTACGAGCAGTACTTC
CASSRQGGSYEQYF
>TRBJ1-1|TRBV10-2|14|-|-
TGCGCCAGCAGGTATCCAGATCGGAACACTGAAGCTTTCTTT
CASRYPDRNTEAFF
>TRBJ2-2|TRBV18|14|-|-
TGTGCCAGCTCACCAGGGGGCGCGGACGGGGAGCTGTTTTTT
CASSPGGADGELFF
>TRBJ1-4|TRBV6-5|14|TRBD1|-
TGTGCCAGCGCCCGGCAGGGGGTGGATGAAAAACTGTTTTTT
CASARQGVDEKLFF
>TRBJ2-7|TRBV29-1|13|TRBD1|-
TGCAGCGGACAGAGGGACAGGGGCCACGAGCAGTACTTC
CSGQRDRGHEQYF
>TRBJ2-2|TRBV12-5|14|-|-
TGTGCTAGTGGTTCCGACCAGGGGACCGGGGAGCTGTTTTTT
CASGSDQGTGELFF
>TRBJ2-1|TRBV9|17|TRBD2|-
TGTGCCAGCAGCGTAGGGCTAGGACTAGCAGGTGTCAATGAGCAGTTCTTC
CASSVGLGLAGVNEQFF
>TRBJ1-2|TRBV19|15|-|few
TGTGCCAGTAGTATAGGCTTCGGGGGGAACTATGGCTACACCTTC
CASSIGFGGNYGYTF
>TRBJ1-6|TRBV6-5|15|-|-
TGTGCCAGCAGTTACTCGGGCCTCTCAAATTCACCCCTCCACTTT
CASSYSGLSNSPLHF
>TRBJ2-3|TRBV5-6|16|-|-
TGTGCCAGCAGCCCTAAATTGGACTGGCCCACAGATACGCAGTATTTT
CASSPKLDWPTDTQYF
>TRBJ1-2|TRBV7-2|14|-|few
TGTGCCAGCAGCTTAGGGGGGGCTAACTATGGCTACACCTTC
CASSLGGANYGYTF
>TRBJ2-6|TRBV4-3|16|-|-
TGCGCCAGCACCCTAGGAGGCGCCCCTGGGGCCAACGTCCTGACTTTC
CASTLGGAPGANVLTF
>TRBJ2-3|TRBV27|17|TRBD2|-
TGTGCCAGCAGTCCCAGGACTAGCGGATATAGCACAGATACGCAGTATTTT
CASSPRTSGYSTDTQYF
>TRBJ2-2|TRBV27|16|-|few
TGTGCCAGCACCCTTATCGGGTTTTCGGGAACCGGGGAGCTGTTTTTT
CASTLIGFSGTGELFF
>TRBJ2-7|TRBV5-4|14|TRBD1|few
TGTGCCAGCAGCTTAAGACAGGGGAAGGACGAGCAGTACTTC
CASSLRQGKDEQYF
>TRBJ1-2|TRBV7-9|14|-|few
TGTGCCAGCGCCCCCAGGGAGGGGGGGTATGGCTACACCTTC
CASAPREGGYGYTF
>TRBJ1-2|TRBV11-3|14|TRBD1|-
TGTGCCAGCAGCTTAGTTGATACAGGGGGCGTCCACACCTTC
CASSLVDTGGVHTF
>TRBJ2-3|TRBV30|14|-|few
TGTGCCTGGAATCGGGGGAAAAGAACAGATACGCAGTATTTT
CAWNRGKRTDTQYF
>TRBJ2-1|TRBV6-5|15|-|-
TGTGCCAGCAGTGCCCCGGGGAGTGGGCCCAATGAGCAGTTCTTC
CASSAPGSGPNEQFF
>TRBJ1-5|TRBV18|16|TRBD1|-
TGTGCCAGCTCACCCTTGGGACAGGGTCTGGGTCAGCCCCAGCATTTT
CASSPLGQGLGQPQHF
>TRBJ1-3|TRBV6-5|15|-|few
TGTGCCAGCAGTCCAGTATTTACCTCTGGAAACACCATATATTTT
CASSPVFTSGNTIYF
>TRBJ2-1|TRBV19|17|-|few
TGTGCCAGTAGTATAGTGGTCCGGCGGGGATCCTACAATGAGCAGTTCTTC
CASSIVVRRGSYNEQFF
>TRBJ2-3|TRBV4-3|16|TRBD2|-
TGCGCCAGCAGCCAAGACCTAGCGGGAGCCACAGATACGCAGTATTTT
CASSQDLAGATDTQYF
>TRBJ2-3|TRBV21-1|16|-|-
TGTGCCAGCAGCAACCGAGCTCAGGACATCACAGATACGCAGTATTTT
CASSNRAQDITDTQYF
>TRBJ2-1|TRBV21-1|15|-|few
TGTGCAGCCACATTATGGAGGGAGCTCTACAATGAGCAGTTCTTC
CAATLWRELYNEQFF
>TRBJ2-1|TRBV7-7|15|-|once
TGTGCTACCCAGGCCGGCGGGTTCACCTACAATGAGCAGTTCTTC
CATQAGGFTYNEQFF
>TRBJ1-1|TRBV2|14|-|few
TGTGCCAGCAGGGCACGGGCCGGGGACACTGAAGCTTTCTTT
CASRARAGDTEAFF
>TRBJ1-2|TRBV27|14|-|-
TGTGCCAGCAGTTTAAGTCCAGGGAACTATGGCTACACCTTC
CASSLSPGNYGYTF
>TRBJ1-1|TRBV6-5|12|-|-
TGTGCCAGCAGTTACGGCAGGACTGAAGCTTTCTTT
CASSYGRTEAFF
>TRBJ1-2|TRBV6-4|13|TRBD1|-
TGTGCCAGCAGTGACTCGACAGGGGGCGGCTACACCTTC
CASSDSTGGGYTF